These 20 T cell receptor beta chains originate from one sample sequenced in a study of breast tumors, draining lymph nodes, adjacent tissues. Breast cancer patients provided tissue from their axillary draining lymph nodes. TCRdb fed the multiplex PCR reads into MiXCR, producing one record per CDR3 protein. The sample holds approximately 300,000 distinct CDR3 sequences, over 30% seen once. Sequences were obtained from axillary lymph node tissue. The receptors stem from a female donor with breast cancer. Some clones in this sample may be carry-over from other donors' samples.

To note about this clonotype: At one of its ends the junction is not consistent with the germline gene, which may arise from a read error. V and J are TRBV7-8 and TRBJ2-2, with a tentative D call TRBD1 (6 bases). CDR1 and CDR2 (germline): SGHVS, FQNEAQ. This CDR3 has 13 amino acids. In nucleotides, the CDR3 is TGTGCCGGCAGCCCTCAGGGGATCGGGGAGCTGTTTTTT. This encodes CAGSPQGIGELFF.

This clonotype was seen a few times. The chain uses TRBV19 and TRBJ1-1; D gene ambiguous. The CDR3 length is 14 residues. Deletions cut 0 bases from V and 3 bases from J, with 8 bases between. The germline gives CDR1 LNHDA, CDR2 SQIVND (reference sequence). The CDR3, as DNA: TGTGCCAGTAGTATAGATCTGGGAGACACTGAAGCTTTCTTT. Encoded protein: CASSIDLGDTEAFF.

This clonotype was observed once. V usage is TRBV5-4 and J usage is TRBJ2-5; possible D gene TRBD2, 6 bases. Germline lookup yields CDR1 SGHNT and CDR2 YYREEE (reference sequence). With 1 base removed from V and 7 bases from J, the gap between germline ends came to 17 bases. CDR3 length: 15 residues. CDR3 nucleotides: TGTGCCAGCAGCTTGAGCCCAGCGGGCGGAGGGACCCAGTACTTC. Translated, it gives CASSLSPAGGGTQYF.

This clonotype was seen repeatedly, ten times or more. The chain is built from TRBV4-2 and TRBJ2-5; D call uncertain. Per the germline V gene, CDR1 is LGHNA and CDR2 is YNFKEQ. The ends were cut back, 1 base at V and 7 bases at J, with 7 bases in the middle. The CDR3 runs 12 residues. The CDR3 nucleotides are TGTGCCAGCAGCCAAGTGGGCGGGACCCAGTACTTC. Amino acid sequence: CASSQVGGTQYF.

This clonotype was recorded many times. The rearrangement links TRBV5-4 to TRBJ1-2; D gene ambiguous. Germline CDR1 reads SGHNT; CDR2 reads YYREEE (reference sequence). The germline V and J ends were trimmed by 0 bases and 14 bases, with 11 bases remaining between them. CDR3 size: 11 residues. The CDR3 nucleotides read TGTGCCAGCAGCTTGGGGAGCGAGCGGACCTTC. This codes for CASSLGSERTF. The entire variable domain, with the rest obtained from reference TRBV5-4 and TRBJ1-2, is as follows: ETGVTQSPTHLIKTRGQQVTLRCSSQSGHNTVSWYQQALGQGPQFIFQYYREEENGRGNFPPRFSGLQFPNYSSELNVNALELDDSALYLCASSLGSERTFGSGTRLTVV.

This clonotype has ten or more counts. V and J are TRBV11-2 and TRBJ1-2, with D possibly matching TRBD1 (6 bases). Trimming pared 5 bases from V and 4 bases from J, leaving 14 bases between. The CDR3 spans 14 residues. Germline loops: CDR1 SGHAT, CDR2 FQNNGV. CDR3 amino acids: CASSIKQGGYGYTF. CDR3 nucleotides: TGTGCCAGCAGCATCAAACAGGGCGGCTATGGCTACACCTTC.

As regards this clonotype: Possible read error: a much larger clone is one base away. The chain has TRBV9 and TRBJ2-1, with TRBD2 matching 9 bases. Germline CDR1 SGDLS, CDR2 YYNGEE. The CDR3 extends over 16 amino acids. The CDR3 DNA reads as TGTGCCAGCAGCGTAGGTAGCGGGAGAGAGGGCAATGCGCAGTTCTTC. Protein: CASSVGSGREGNAQFF.

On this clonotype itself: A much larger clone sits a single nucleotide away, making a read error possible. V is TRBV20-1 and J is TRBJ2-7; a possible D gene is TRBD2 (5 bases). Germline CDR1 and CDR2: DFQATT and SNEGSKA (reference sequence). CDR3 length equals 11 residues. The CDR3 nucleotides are TGCAGTGCTAGCCCCGACTACGAGCAGTCCTTC. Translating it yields CSASPDYEQSF.

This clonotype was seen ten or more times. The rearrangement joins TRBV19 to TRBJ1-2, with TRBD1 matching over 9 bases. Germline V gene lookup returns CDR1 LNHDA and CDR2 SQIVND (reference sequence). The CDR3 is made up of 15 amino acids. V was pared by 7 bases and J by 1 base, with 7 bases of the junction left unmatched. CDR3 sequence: CASTKQGADNYGYTF. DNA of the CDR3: TGTGCCAGTACCAAACAGGGGGCTGATAACTATGGCTACACCTTC.

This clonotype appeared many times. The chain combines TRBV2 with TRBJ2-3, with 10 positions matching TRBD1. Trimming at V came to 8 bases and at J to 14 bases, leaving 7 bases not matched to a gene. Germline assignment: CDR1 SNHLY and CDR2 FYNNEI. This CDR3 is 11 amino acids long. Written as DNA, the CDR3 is TGTGCCAGCTCTAGGGACAGGGGTGCGTATTTT. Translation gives CASSRDRGAYF. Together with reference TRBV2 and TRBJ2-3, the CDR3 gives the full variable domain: EPEVTQTPSHQVTQMGQEVILRCVPISNHLYFYWYRQILGQKVEFLVSFYNNEISEKSEIFDDQFSVERPDGSNFTLKIRSTKLEDSAMYFCASSRDRGAYFGPGTRLTVL.

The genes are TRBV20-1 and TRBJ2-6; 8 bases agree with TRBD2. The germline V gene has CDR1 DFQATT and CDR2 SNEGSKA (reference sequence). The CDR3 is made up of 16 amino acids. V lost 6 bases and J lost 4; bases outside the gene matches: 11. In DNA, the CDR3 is TGCAGTGCCATACCGAGCGGGAGCTTAGGGGCCAACGTCCTGACTTTC. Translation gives CSAIPSGSLGANVLTF.

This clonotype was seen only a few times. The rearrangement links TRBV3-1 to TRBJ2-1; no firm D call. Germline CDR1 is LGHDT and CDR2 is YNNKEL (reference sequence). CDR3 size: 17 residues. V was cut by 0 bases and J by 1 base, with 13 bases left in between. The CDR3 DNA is TGTGCCAGCAGCCAAGATACGGTAGCTGGTTCCTACAATGAGCAGTTCTTC. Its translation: CASSQDTVAGSYNEQFF.

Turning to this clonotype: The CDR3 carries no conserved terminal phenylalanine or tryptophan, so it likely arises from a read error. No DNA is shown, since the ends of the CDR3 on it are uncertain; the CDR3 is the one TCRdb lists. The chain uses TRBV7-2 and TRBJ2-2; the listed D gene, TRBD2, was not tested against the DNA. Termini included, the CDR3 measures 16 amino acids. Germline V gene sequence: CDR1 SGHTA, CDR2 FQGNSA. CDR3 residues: CASSLLLAGGPGELSC.

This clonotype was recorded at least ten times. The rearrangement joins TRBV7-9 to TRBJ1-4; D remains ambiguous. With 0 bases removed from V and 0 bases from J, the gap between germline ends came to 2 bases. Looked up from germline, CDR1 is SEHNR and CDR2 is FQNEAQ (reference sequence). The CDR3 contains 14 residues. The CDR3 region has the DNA TGTGCCAGCAGCTTAGCTGCAACTAATGAAAAACTGTTTTTT. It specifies CASSLAATNEKLFF.

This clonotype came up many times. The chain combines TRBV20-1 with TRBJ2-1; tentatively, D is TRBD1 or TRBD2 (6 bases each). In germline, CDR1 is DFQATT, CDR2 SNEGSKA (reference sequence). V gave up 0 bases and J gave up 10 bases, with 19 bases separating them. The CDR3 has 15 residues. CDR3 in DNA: TGCAGTGCTAGAGATTCGGGGGCCCCTAGGGGGGAGCAGTTCTTC. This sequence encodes CSARDSGAPRGEQFF.

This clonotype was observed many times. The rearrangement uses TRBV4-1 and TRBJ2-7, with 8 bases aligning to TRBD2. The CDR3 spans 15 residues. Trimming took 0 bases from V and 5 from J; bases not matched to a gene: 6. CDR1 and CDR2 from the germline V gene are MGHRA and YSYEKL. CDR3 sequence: CASSQDRLASNEQYF. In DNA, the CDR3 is TGCGCCAGCAGCCAAGATCGACTAGCGTCCAACGAGCAGTACTTC.

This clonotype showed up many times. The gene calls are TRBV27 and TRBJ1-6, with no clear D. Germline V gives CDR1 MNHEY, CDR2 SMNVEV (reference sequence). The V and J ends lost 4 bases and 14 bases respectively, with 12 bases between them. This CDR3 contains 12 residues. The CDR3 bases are TGTGCCAGCAGTTCCCTGATCTCTGCCCTCCACTTT. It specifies CASSSLISALHF.

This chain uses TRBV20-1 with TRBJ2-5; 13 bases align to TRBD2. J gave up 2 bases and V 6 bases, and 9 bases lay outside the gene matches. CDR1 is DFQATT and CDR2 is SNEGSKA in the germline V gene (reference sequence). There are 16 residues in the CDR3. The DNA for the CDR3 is TGCAGTGCATCCACCTTACTAGCGGGAGGGCAAGAGACCCAGTACTTC. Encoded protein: CSASTLLAGGQETQYF.

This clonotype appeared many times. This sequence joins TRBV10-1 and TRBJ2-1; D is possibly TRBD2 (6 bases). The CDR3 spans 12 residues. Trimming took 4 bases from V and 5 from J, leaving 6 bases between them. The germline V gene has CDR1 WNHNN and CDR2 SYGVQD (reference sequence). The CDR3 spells CASSGLDNEQFF. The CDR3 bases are TGCGCCAGCAGTGGACTAGACAATGAGCAGTTCTTC.

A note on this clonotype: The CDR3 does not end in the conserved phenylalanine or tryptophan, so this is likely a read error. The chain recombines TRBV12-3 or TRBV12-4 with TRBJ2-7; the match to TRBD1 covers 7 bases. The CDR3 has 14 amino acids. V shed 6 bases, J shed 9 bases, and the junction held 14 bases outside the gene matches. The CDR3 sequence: CASRRQGEASGQYL. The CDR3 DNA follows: TGTGCCAGCAGACGACAGGGAGAGGCGTCTGGGCAGTACCTC.